These 18 T cell receptor beta chains came from one sample sequenced in a study of tumor-infiltrating lymphocytes in primary liver carcinoma. DNA and RNA were both co-extracted from about 19-30 mg of bulk tissue that had not been sorted. From 500 ng of total RNA, TCR beta-specific cDNA was reverse-transcribed using a constant-region primer. Modified slightly, ARM-PCR produced TCR beta libraries over three nested multiplex PCR rounds. Two initial PCR rounds of around 10 cycles each paired TRBV1-TRBV30 forward primers with a C-beta reverse primer. TCRdb reanalysed the multiplex PCR reads using MiXCR and keeps one entry per CDR3 protein. This sample has 44,000 or so distinct CDR3 sequences, with 71% found just once. The sample was liver tumor tissue from sampling region 5. The subset here: tumor region T5, tumor centre. Every receptor here comes from a man aged 35 to 55 with primary liver carcinoma and hepatitis B virus infection.

For this clonotype: At one of its ends the junction is not consistent with the germline gene, which may arise from a read error. The V gene is TRBV6-5, the J gene TRBJ2-1, with unresolved D. From germline, CDR1 is MNHEY and CDR2 SVGAGI. This CDR3 comprises 15 residues. The CDR3 protein is CASREYRRSYNERFF. In DNA form, the CDR3 reads TGTGCCAGCAGGGAATATAGGAGATCCTACAATGAGCGGTTCTTC.

A word on this clonotype: At one of its ends the junction is not consistent with the germline gene, which may arise from a read error. The chain employs TRBV6-1 and TRBJ2-3; tentatively, D is TRBD1 (6 bases). CDR1 is MNHNS, CDR2 SASEGT, per germline. The CDR3 extends over 18 amino acids. The CDR3 nucleotides are TGTGCTAGCAGAGGCTCCGGGACATTAGGTTCCCCCATAGATACGCAGTATTTT. Amino acids: CASRGSGTLGSPIDTQYF.

Concerning this clonotype itself: A much more abundant neighbour one base away suggests this may be a read error. This rearrangement joins TRBV28 to TRBJ1-2; unclear D gene. CDR1 is MDHEN and CDR2 is SYDVKM in the germline V gene. The CDR3 has 15 residues. The CDR3 DNA is TGTGCCTGCAGTGCCATTAACAGCCTCTACTATGGCTACACCTTC. Its translation is CACSAINSLYYGYTF.

Details on this clonotype: Without the conserved terminal phenylalanine or tryptophan, this CDR3 likely stems from a read error. J is TRBJ1-2 and V is TRBV18; 7 bases fit TRBD1. V lost 4 bases, J lost 4 bases, and 9 bases stayed unmatched. CDR3 length: 15 residues. Germline V gene sequence: CDR1 KGHSH, CDR2 LQKENI. CDR3 protein: CASSREQTGFYGYTL. The DNA of the CDR3 is TGTGCCAGCTCACGCGAACAGACAGGGTTCTATGGCTACACCCTC.

This clonotype was picked up many times. The chain uses TRBV4-1 and TRBJ1-1, with 8 bases identical to TRBD1. The CDR3 has 17 residues. J was trimmed by 4 bases and V by 0 bases; bases with no gene match: 10. Per the germline V gene, CDR1 is MGHRA and CDR2 is YSYEKL. The DNA for the CDR3 is TGCGCCAGCAGCCAAGATCCGACAGGGGTGCGGAGCACTGAAGCTTTCTTT. Translating gives CASSQDPTGVRSTEAFF.

The V call is TRBV29-1, the J call TRBJ2-5, with TRBD1 identical over 8 bases. Germline CDR1 reads SQVTM; CDR2 reads ANQGSEA. CDR3 length equals 11 residues. The CDR3 coding sequence is TGCTGCCTTGGACAGGGAGACTCCCAGTACTTC. The encoded protein is CCLGQGDSQYF.

For this clonotype: A much larger clonotype is one base distant, so this may be a read error. The CDR3: CVSSSTSGRAGETQYF. The CDR3 DNA reads as TGTGTCAGCAGCTCGACTAGCGGGAGAGCGGGTGAGACCCAGTACTTC. The chain couples TRBV12-3 or TRBV12-4 to TRBJ2-5, with 12 positions matching TRBD2. This CDR3 has 16 amino acids.

Many counts were recorded for this clonotype. The chain is built from TRBV7-2 and TRBJ2-7; no clear D. The CDR3 runs 15 residues. Germline CDR1 SGHTA, CDR2 FQGNSA. V was shortened by 3 bases and J by 0 bases, with 12 bases between the two germline ends. The CDR3 sequence is CASSLGQQLSYEQYF. The DNA of the CDR3 is TGTGCCAGCAGCTTGGGCCAGCAGCTCTCCTACGAGCAGTACTTC. The full variable domain, rest sourced from reference TRBV7-2 and TRBJ2-7, is GAGVSQSPSNKVTEKGKDVELRCDPISGHTALYWYRQSLGQGLEFLIYFQGNSAPDKSGLPSDRFSAERTGGSVSTLTIQRTQQEDSAVYLCASSLGQQLSYEQYFGPGTRLTVT.

Concerning this clonotype: An end of the junction differs from the germline gene, which may be a read error. V and J are TRBV28 and TRBJ2-5; no clear D. CDR1 is MDHEN, CDR2 SYDVKM, per germline. CDR3 length: 13 residues. The DNA of the CDR3 is TGTGCCAGTAATTCGGGTACCCAAGATACCCACTACTTC. Residues: CASNSGTQDTHYF.

This clonotype was seen only a few times. With a much larger clone just one base away, this may be a read error. This CDR3 is missing its conserved last phenylalanine or tryptophan, likely due to a read error. The chain has TRBV6-5 and TRBJ1-1; 10 nucleotides line up with TRBD1. CDR3 size: 15 residues. The germline CDR1 and CDR2 sequences are MNHEY and SVGAGI. V gave up 7 bases and J gave up 5 bases; unmatched junction bases: 10. The CDR3 spells CASTDLGQGRTEAFS. CDR3 nucleotides: TGTGCCAGCACTGACCTGGGACAGGGGAGGACTGAAGCTTTCTCT.

This clonotype was observed many times. The chain couples TRBV7-8 to TRBJ2-5; D remains unclear. The CDR3 is made up of 13 amino acids. CDR1 SGHVS and CDR2 FQNEAQ come from the germline V gene. Trimming cost V 1 base and J 3 bases, with 6 bases left between them. The chain's CDR3 is CASSLEMEETQYF. The DNA for the CDR3 is TGTGCCAGCAGCTTAGAAATGGAAGAGACCCAGTACTTC. Using reference TRBV7-8 and TRBJ2-5 for the parts outside the CDR3, the full variable domain is GAGVSQSPRYKVAKRGQDVALRCDPISGHVSLFWYQQALGQGPEFLTYFQNEAQLDKSGLPSDRFFAERPEGSVSTLKIQRTQQEDSAVYLCASSLEMEETQYFGPGTRLLVL.

This clonotype was found once. An end of the junction differs from the germline gene, which may be a read error. V gene TRBV7-2 combines with J gene TRBJ2-1, with a possible D match to TRBD2 (6 bases). The CDR3 runs to 18 residues. CDR1 is SGHTA and CDR2 is FQGNSA in the germline V gene. The CDR3 DNA reads as TGTGCCAGCAGCCCCCTTTCGTCAGGACTACCGGGATACAATGAGCTGTTCTTC. Its translation: CASSPLSSGLPGYNELFF.

V is TRBV27 and J is TRBJ2-3; 10 nucleotides agree with TRBD2. J gave up 4 bases and V 2 bases, and 6 bases lay outside the gene matches. The CDR3 runs to 16 residues. Germline lookup yields CDR1 MNHEY and CDR2 SMNVEV (reference sequence). CDR3 in amino acids: CASSLLASGSADTQYF. The CDR3 DNA is TGTGCCAGCAGTTTACTGGCTAGCGGGAGTGCAGATACGCAGTATTTT.

This clonotype has more than one count but fewer than ten. The junction and the germline gene differ at one end; a read error may be behind it. This rearrangement joins TRBV11-1 to TRBJ2-1, with 14 bases matching TRBD2. The CDR3 runs 17 residues. CDR1 and CDR2 from the germline V gene are SGHAT and FQDESV (reference sequence). The CDR3: CASSLGLAGEDDHEQFF. DNA for the CDR3: TGTGCCAGCAGCCTGGGACTAGCGGGAGAAGATGACCATGAACAGTTCTTC.

As regards this clonotype: The CDR3 does not close with the conserved phenylalanine or tryptophan, likely indicating a read error. J is TRBJ2-1 and V is TRBV10-1, with a weak D call TRBD1 (5 bases). The germline V gene encodes CDR1 WNHNN and CDR2 SYGVQD (reference sequence). This CDR3 has 14 residues. CDR3 protein: CASSDSSSFNEQFC. CDR3 nucleotides: TGCGCCAGCAGCGACAGTAGCTCCTTCAATGAGCAGTTCTGC.

This clonotype was recorded only once. The J gene is TRBJ2-1, the V gene TRBV10-3; D is unresolved. CDR1 is ENHRY, CDR2 SYGVKD, per germline. Between the trimmed V and J ends, which lost 4 bases and 7 bases, there was a span of 17 bases. The CDR3 is 15 residues long. CDR3 region: CAISGLVHGGNEQFF. The CDR3 coding sequence is TGTGCCATCAGTGGGCTAGTTCATGGTGGAAATGAGCAGTTCTTC.

The genes are TRBV7-3 and TRBJ2-3, with D tentatively TRBD2 (6 bases). Germline loops: CDR1 SGHTA, CDR2 FQGTGA. This CDR3 is built from 13 residues. Trimming left V 6 bases short and J 0 bases short, with 7 bases between. CDR3 loop: CASREGSTDTQYF. In nucleotides, the CDR3 is TGTGCCAGCAGGGAGGGCAGCACAGATACGCAGTATTTT. The full variable domain, its missing parts supplied by reference TRBV7-3 and TRBJ2-3, is GAGVSQTPSNKVTEKGKYVELRCDPISGHTALYWYRQSLGQGPEFLIYFQGTGAADDSGLPNDRFFAVRPEGSVSTLKIQRTERGDSAVYLCASREGSTDTQYFGPGTRLTVL.

The chain uses TRBV29-1 and TRBJ2-1; TRBD2 matches 8 bases. Germline CDR1 is SQVTM and CDR2 is ANQGSEA. The CDR3 covers 14 residues. V lost 7 bases to trimming and J lost 7 bases; unmatched junction nucleotides: 12. DNA for the CDR3: TGCAGCGGCGGGGTAGCGGGATTGTCAAATGAGCAGTTCTTC. Its translation: CSGGVAGLSNEQFF.